The 11 T cell receptor beta chains in this list originate from one sample, sequenced in a study of shared clonotypes between healthy human individuals (dated by TCRdb to 2020 to 2021). The method was the immunoSEQ multiplex PCR assay. Not all clones reach the TCRdb copy of this immuneACCESS table, which keeps in-frame sequences only. Checked studies attribute under half of the gap to unresolved V genes and leave the rest unexplained. This sample comprises about 480,000 clones, approximately 79% of them detected only once. Of the sample, under 15% is held by the ten largest clones. Specimen: PBMCs. Receptor source: a woman aged 35 to 49 in good health. Some clones in this sample may be carry-over from other donors' samples.

The V and J genes are TRBV28 and TRBJ2-5, with 7 bases fitting TRBD2. The germline gives CDR1 MDHEN, CDR2 SYDVKM. The CDR3 consists of 15 residues. The ends lost 3 bases at V and 0 bases at J; junction bases unmatched: 4. The CDR3 DNA follows: TGTGCCAGCAGTTTTACGCGGGGGAACCAAGAGACCCAGTACTTC. Translated, it gives CASSFTRGNQETQYF.

The V gene is TRBV7-2, the J gene TRBJ2-3; 15 bases are a match to TRBD2. The CDR3 is 19 residues long. Germline values: CDR1 SGHTA, CDR2 FQGNSA. The J segment lost 4 bases and the V segment lost 5 bases, leaving 13 bases of the junction unmatched. The DNA of the CDR3 is TGTGCCAGCAGCCCTTTCCGGACTAGCGGGAGGGCCGGGGCAGATACGCAGTATTTT. It is translated as CASSPFRTSGRAGADTQYF.

The table lists this clone with a count of one. This chain joins TRBV18 and TRBJ2-7; D possibly matches TRBD1 or TRBD2 (5 bases each). V was trimmed by 0 bases and J by 4 bases, leaving 13 bases between them. The CDR3 runs to 15 residues. CDR1 and CDR2 from the germline V gene are KGHSH and LQKENI. The CDR3 DNA sequence: TGTGCCAGCTCACCACCTTCGGGACGGACGTACGAGCAGTACTTC. Translation gives CASSPPSGRTYEQYF. Full variable domain (outside the CDR3, taken from reference TRBV18 and TRBJ2-7): NAGVMQNPRHLVRRRGQEARLRCSPMKGHSHVYWYRQLPEEGLKFMVYLQKENIIDESGMPKERFSAEFPKEGPSILRIQQVVRGDSAAYFCASSPPSGRTYEQYFGPGTRLTVT.

The chain combines TRBV7-9 with TRBJ2-3; perhaps TRBD1 as D (6 bases). Trimming left V 5 bases short and J 2 bases short, with 11 bases between. The V gene's germline CDR1 is SEHNR and CDR2 FQNEAQ (reference sequence). The CDR3 runs to 14 residues. The CDR3 bases are TGTGCCAGCAGCAACCGGGACAACACAGATACGCAGTATTTT. It translates to CASSNRDNTDTQYF. The variable domain in full, with the rest retrieved from reference TRBV7-9 and TRBJ2-3, is DTGVSQNPRHKITKRGQNVTFRCDPISEHNRLYWYRQTLGQGPEFLTYFQNEAQLEKSRLLSDRFSAERPKGSFSTLEIQRTEQGDSAMYLCASSNRDNTDTQYFGPGTRLTVL.

This clone was picked up one time. The chain is built from TRBV19 and TRBJ2-7; 7 nucleotides line up with TRBD2. The CDR3 is 14 amino acids. V was pared by 3 bases and J by 3 bases, with 5 bases of the junction left unmatched. The germline V gene encodes CDR1 LNHDA and CDR2 SQIVND (reference sequence). The CDR3 here is CASSIGGTDYEQYF. In DNA form, the CDR3 reads TGTGCCAGTAGTATCGGGGGGACGGACTACGAGCAGTACTTC.

This clone came up once. The J gene is TRBJ2-7, the V gene TRBV19; a possible D gene is TRBD2 (6 bases). Germline CDR1 and CDR2: LNHDA and SQIVND (reference sequence). The ends were cut back, 5 bases at V and 2 bases at J, with 13 bases in the middle. The CDR3 spans 14 residues. CDR3 region: CASSPGLPAYEQYF. As DNA, the CDR3 is TGTGCCAGTAGTCCAGGACTACCCGCCTACGAGCAGTACTTC.

The J gene is TRBJ2-2, the V gene TRBV18, with D perhaps TRBD2 (6 bases). The germline V and J ends were trimmed by 6 bases and 2 bases, with 10 bases remaining between them. CDR1 KGHSH and CDR2 LQKENI come from the germline V gene. The length of the CDR3 is 14 residues. CDR3 in DNA: TGTGCCAGCTCGTCGGGACTTAACACCGGGGAGCTGTTTTTT. Translation: CASSSGLNTGELFF.

V and J are TRBV9 and TRBJ2-1; tentatively, D is TRBD1 (6 bases). The CDR3 consists of 14 residues. Trimming took 0 bases from V and 7 from J, leaving 11 bases between them. From germline, CDR1 is SGDLS and CDR2 YYNGEE. The CDR3 region is CASSVVGRGNEQFF. CDR3 in DNA: TGTGCCAGCAGCGTAGTTGGCAGGGGAAATGAGCAGTTCTTC.

The rearrangement links TRBV28 to TRBJ2-3, with 10 bases identical to TRBD1. J gave up 7 bases and V 3 bases, and 13 bases lay outside the gene matches. Germline CDR1 and CDR2: MDHEN and SYDVKM. The CDR3 is 17 residues long. The CDR3 loop reads CASSFGGATGGSNTQYF. CDR3 nucleotide sequence: TGTGCCAGCAGTTTTGGGGGGGCGACAGGGGGCTCAAATACGCAGTATTTT.

The rearrangement uses TRBV11-1 and TRBJ1-1; D is perhaps TRBD1 (6 bases). The CDR3 has 14 residues. V was trimmed by 2 bases and J by 10 bases, leaving 17 bases between them. Looked up from germline, CDR1 is SGHAT and CDR2 is FQDESV (reference sequence). This CDR3 is CASSLSLGQRVAFF. In DNA, the CDR3 is TGTGCCAGCAGCTTATCCCTTGGACAGAGGGTAGCTTTCTTT.

The CDR3: CASSFGQGTDEQYF. DNA of the CDR3: TGCGCCAGCAGCTTTGGACAGGGGACGGACGAGCAGTACTTC. This sequence joins TRBV5-1 and TRBJ2-7; 9 bases align to TRBD1. Trimming at V came to 2 bases and at J to 5 bases, leaving 5 bases not matched to a gene. The CDR3 is 14 residues long. Germline-derived CDR1 and CDR2 are SGHRS and YFSETQ.